This T cell receptor (beta chain) is from a study of blood T cell repertoires in COVID-19. All enrollees were roughly 18 to 89 years old and from about 24 US areas. Trimming cost V 3 bases and J 0 bases; bases outside gene matches: 12. The CDR3 runs 18 residues. Germline V gene data show CDR1 as KGHSH and CDR2 as LQKENI. Repertoires were generated with immunoSEQ multiplex PCR, while TCRdb's copy carries only in-frame clones and drops some. The sample records about 300,000 clones, over 75% being singletons. The receptor was derived from a man aged 25 to 45 who had recovered from COVID-19. The specimen was PBMCs or T cells enriched from blood (not recorded which). The chain employs TRBV18 and TRBJ2-3; 7 nucleotides match TRBD2. CDR3 protein: CASSPGRGGRHSTDTQYF. Written as DNA, the CDR3 is TGTGCCAGCTCACCCGGAAGGGGAGGGAGGCATAGCACAGATACGCAGTATTTT.